This TCR beta chain was recovered during a study of cytomegalovirus exposure and HLA in healthy donors. Study-wide results and caveats: TCR beta chains associated with HLA were, in a later analysis, more clonally expanded than equally common others.

This clone has a handful of counts. Its antigen is unidentified. In the PCR, 60 Vbeta and 13 Jbeta primers were used. Using immunoSEQ multiplex PCR, the repertoire was profiled, and TCRdb retains in-frame clones only, with some absent. The sample holds about 180,000 clones; 75% to 85% are singletons and the top ten take approximately 1.2%. The germline V gene encodes CDR1 MNHNS and CDR2 SASEGT. The junction had 13 bases not matched to a gene; V was cut back by 3 bases and J by 2 bases. The length of the CDR3 is 18 residues. The specimen sequenced was PBMCs. V is TRBV6-1 and J is TRBJ1-2, with 9 bases aligning to TRBD1. The receptor was isolated from a girl aged 2-9 years in good health and CMV-seropositive. The CDR3 reads CASSDTLRDRDFNYGYTF. The CDR3 bases are TGTGCCAGCAGTGACACCCTCCGGGACAGGGACTTCAACTATGGCTACACCTTC.